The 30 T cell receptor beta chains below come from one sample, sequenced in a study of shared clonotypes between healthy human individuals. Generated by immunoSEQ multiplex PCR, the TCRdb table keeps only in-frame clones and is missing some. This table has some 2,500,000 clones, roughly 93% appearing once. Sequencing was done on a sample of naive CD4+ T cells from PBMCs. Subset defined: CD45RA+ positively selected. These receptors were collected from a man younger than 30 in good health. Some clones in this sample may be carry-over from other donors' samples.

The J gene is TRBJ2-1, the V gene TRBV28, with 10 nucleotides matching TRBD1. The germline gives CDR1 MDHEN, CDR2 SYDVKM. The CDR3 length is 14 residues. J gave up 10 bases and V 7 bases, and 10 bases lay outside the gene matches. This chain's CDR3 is CASTTRQGAVEQFF. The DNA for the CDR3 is TGTGCCAGCACAACGAGACAGGGGGCTGTGGAGCAGTTCTTC.

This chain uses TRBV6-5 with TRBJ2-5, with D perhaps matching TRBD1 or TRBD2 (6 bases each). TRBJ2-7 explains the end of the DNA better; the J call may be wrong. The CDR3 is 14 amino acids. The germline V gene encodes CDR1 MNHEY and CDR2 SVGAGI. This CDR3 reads CASSQTGPGVEQYF. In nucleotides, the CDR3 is TGTGCCAGCAGTCAGACAGGACCGGGAGTCGAGCAGTACTTC.

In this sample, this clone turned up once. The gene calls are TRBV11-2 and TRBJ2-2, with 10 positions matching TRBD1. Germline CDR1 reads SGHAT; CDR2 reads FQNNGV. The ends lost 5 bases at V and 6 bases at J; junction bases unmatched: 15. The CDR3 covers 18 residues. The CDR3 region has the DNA TGTGCCAGCAGCAGACTGCGCCGGGACAGGGGCGCATCCGGGGAGCTGTTTTTT. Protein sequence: CASSRLRRDRGASGELFF.

The CDR3 nucleotides read TGTGCCAGCAGCCCCATGACCGGGGAGCTGTTTTTT. Translating gives CASSPMTGELFF. The J gene is TRBJ2-2, the V gene TRBV7-7; D unclear. Germline loops: CDR1 SSHAT, CDR2 FNYEAQ (reference sequence). The length of the CDR3 is 12 residues. V lost 5 bases and J 5 bases, leaving 6 bases between the germline ends.

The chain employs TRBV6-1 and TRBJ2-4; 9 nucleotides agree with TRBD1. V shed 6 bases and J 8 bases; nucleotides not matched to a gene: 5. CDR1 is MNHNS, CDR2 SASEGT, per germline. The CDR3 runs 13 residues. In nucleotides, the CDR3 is TGTGCCAGCAGGGGGACAGGGTTGGACATTCAGTACTTC. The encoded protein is CASRGTGLDIQYF.

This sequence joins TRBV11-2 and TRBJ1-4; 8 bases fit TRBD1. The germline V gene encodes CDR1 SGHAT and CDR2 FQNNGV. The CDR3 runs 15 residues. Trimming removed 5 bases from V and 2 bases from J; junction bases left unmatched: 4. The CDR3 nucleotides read TGTGCCAGCAGCAGGTGGACAGGGACTAATGAAAAACTGTTTTTT. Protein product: CASSRWTGTNEKLFF.

This CDR3 reads CASSLQGAPYNEQFF. The CDR3 DNA is TGTGCCAGCAGCTTACAGGGGGCGCCTTACAATGAGCAGTTCTTC. This sequence joins TRBV11-3 and TRBJ2-1, with 8 bases aligning to TRBD1. Trimming took 2 bases from V and 4 from J; bases not matched to a gene: 4. The germline CDR1 and CDR2 sequences are SGHNT and YENEEA. The CDR3 runs to 15 residues.

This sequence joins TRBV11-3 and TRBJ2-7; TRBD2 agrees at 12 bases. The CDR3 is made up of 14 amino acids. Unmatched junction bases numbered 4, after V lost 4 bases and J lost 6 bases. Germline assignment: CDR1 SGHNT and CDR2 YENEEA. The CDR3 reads CASSSGLAGSEQYF. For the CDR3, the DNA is TGTGCCAGCAGCTCGGGACTAGCGGGCTCCGAGCAGTACTTC.

Written as DNA, the CDR3 is TGCGCCAGCAGCACTAGCGGGAGCTTGATCACCGGGGAGCTGTTTTTT. This gives the protein CASSTSGSLITGELFF. This chain links TRBV5-1 with TRBJ2-2; the match to TRBD2 covers 11 bases. This CDR3 is built from 16 residues. Germline V CDR1 and CDR2: SGHRS, YFSETQ. V trimming: 4 bases; J trimming: 4 bases; junction bases outside the gene matches: 6.

The CDR3 DNA reads TGCGCCAGCAGCTTGGCCATGGGGACAGGCCGCTACGAGCAGTACTTC. As protein: CASSLAMGTGRYEQYF. This chain links TRBV5-1 with TRBJ2-7; 8 bases are shared with TRBD1. CDR3 length equals 16 residues. The V segment lost 0 bases and the J segment 3 bases; nucleotides outside the gene matches: 8. Germline-derived CDR1 and CDR2 are SGHRS and YFSETQ.

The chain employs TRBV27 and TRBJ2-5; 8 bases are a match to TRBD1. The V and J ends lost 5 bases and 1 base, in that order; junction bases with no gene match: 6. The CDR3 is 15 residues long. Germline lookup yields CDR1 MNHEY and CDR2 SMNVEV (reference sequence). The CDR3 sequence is CASSHRDRPQETQYF. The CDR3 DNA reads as TGTGCCAGCAGTCACCGGGACAGGCCCCAAGAGACCCAGTACTTC.

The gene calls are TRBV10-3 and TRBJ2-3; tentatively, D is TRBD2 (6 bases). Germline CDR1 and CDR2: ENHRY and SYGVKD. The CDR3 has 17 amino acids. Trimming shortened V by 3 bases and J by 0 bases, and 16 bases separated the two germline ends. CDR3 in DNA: TGTGCCATCAGTGAACGGGTAGCGGAAACTAGCACAGATACGCAGTATTTT. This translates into CAISERVAETSTDTQYF.

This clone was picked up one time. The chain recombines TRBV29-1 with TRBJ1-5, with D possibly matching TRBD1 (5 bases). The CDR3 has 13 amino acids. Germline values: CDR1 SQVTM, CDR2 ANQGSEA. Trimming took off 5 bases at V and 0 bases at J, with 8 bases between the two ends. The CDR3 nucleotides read TGCAGCGTTCAACAGGATAGCAATCAGCCCCAGCATTTT. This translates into CSVQQDSNQPQHF.

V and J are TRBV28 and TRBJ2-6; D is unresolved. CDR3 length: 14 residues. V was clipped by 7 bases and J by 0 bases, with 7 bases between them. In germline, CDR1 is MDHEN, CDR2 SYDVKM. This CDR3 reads CASTISSGANVLTF. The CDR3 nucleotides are TGTGCCAGCACAATCAGCTCTGGGGCCAACGTCCTGACTTTC.

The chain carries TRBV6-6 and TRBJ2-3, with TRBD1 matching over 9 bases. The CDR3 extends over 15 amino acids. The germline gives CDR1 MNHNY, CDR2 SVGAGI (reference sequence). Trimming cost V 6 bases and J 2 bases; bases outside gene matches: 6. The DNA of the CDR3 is TGTGCCAGCAGATACAGGGGGCCTGACACAGATACGCAGTATTTT. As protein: CASRYRGPDTDTQYF.

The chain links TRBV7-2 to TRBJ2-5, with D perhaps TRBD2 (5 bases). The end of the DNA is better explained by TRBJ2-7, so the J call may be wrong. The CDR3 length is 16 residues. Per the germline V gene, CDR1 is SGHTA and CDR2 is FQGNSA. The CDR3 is CASSLLGAASTYEQYF. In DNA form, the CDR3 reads TGTGCCAGCAGCTTACTAGGTGCCGCTAGCACCTACGAGCAGTACTTC.

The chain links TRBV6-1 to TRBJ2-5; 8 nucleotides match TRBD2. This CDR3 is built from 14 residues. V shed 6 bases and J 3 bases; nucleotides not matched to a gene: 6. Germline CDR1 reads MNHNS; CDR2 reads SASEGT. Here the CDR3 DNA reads TGTGCCAGCAGGGACTTACTAGCGGAAGAGACCCAGTACTTC. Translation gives CASRDLLAEETQYF.

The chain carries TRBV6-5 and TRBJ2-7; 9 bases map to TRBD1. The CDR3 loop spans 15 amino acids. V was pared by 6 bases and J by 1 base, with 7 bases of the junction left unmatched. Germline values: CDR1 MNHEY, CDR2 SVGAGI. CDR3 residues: CASRYRDRVSYEQYF. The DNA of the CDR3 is TGTGCCAGCAGGTACCGGGACAGGGTTTCCTACGAGCAGTACTTC.

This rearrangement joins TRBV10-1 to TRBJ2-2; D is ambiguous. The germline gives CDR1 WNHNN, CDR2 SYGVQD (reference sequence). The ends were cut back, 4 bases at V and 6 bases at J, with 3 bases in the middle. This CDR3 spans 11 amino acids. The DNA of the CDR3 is TGCGCCAGCAGTGCAGCCGGGGAGCTGTTTTTT. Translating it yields CASSAAGELFF.

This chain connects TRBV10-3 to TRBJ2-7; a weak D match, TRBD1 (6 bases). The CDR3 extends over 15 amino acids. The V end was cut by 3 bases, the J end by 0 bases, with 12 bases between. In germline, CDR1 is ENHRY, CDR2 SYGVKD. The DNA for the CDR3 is TGTGCCATCAGTGATACAGCGGACAGCTCCTACGAGCAGTACTTC. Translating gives CAISDTADSSYEQYF.

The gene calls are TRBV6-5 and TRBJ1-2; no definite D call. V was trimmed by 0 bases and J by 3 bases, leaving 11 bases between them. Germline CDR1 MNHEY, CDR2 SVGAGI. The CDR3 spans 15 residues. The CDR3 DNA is TGTGCCAGCAGTTACTCGAAGGCCGGATACTATGGCTACACCTTC. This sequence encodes CASSYSKAGYYGYTF.

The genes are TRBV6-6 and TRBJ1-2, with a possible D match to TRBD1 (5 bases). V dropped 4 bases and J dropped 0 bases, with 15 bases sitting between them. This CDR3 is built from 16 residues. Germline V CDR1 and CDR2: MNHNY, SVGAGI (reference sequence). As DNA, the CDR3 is TGTGCCAGCAGTTTCCCCGGGGCAGGCCCTAACTATGGCTACACCTTC. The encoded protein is CASSFPGAGPNYGYTF.

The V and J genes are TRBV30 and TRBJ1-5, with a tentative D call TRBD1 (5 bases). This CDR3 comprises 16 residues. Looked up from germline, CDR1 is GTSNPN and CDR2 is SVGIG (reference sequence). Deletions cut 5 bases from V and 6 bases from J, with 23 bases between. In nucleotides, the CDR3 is TGTGCCTGGTGCCCGTTTCGGACAACTTCAGGTCAGCCCCAGCATTTT. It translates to CAWCPFRTTSGQPQHF.

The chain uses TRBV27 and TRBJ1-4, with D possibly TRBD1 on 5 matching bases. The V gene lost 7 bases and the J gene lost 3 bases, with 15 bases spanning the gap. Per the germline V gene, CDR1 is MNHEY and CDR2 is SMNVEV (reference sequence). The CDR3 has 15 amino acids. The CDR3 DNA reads TGTGCCAGCAAGCCCGCACAGGCACCTAATGAAAAACTGTTTTTT. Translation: CASKPAQAPNEKLFF. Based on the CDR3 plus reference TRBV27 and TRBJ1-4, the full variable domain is EAQVTQNPRYLITVTGKKLTVTCSQNMNHEYMSWYRQDPGLGLRQIYYSMNVEVTDKGDVPEGYKVSRKEKRNFPLILESPSPNQTSLYFCASKPAQAPNEKLFFGSGTQLSVL.

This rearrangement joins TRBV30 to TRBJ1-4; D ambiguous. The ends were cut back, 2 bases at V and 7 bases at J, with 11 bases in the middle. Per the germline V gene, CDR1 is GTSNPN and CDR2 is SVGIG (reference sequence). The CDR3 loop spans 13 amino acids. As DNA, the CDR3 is TGTGCCTGGAGTTCGAGGGTGGGTGAAAAACTGTTTTTT. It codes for CAWSSRVGEKLFF.

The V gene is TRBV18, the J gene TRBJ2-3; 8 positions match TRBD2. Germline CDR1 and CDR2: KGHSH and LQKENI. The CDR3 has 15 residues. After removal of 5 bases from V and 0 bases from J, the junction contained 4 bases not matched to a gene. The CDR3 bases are TGTGCCAGCTCAACACTAGCGGAAAGCACAGATACGCAGTATTTT. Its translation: CASSTLAESTDTQYF.

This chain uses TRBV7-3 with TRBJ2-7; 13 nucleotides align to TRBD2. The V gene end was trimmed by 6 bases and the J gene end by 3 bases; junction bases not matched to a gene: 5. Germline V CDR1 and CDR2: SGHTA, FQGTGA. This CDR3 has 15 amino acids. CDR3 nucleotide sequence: TGTGCCAGCAGTCCTGGACTAGCGGGAGACTACGAGCAGTACTTC. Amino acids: CASSPGLAGDYEQYF.

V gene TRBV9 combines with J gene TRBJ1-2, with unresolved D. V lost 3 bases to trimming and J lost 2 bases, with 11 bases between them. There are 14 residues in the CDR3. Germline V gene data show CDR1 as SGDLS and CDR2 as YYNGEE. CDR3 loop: CASSAQSTNYGYTF. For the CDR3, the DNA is TGTGCCAGCAGCGCCCAAAGTACCAACTATGGCTACACCTTC.

The CDR3 DNA sequence: TGTGCCTGGAGTGTAAGGGACAGGGTGGTGACTGAAGCTTTCTTT. This gives the protein CAWSVRDRVVTEAFF. The chain recombines TRBV30 with TRBJ1-1; TRBD1 agrees at 9 bases. The CDR3 has 15 residues. Looked up from germline, CDR1 is GTSNPN and CDR2 is SVGIG (reference sequence). The junction had 7 bases not matched to a gene; V was cut back by 0 bases and J by 5 bases.

The CDR3: CATTRDGNIQYF. Here the CDR3 DNA reads TGTGCCACCACGAGGGACGGAAACATTCAGTACTTC. This chain links TRBV5-5 with TRBJ2-4; D may correspond to TRBD1 or TRBD2 (5 bases each). Per the germline V gene, CDR1 is SGHKS and CDR2 is YYEKEE (reference sequence). The V gene lost 9 bases and the J gene lost 6 bases, with 13 bases spanning the gap. The CDR3 runs 12 residues.